A selection of T cell receptor beta chains follows, all from one sample in a study of T cell responses to AZD1222 COVID-19 vaccine. Profiled with immunoSEQ multiplex PCR; TCRdb holds only in-frame clones, not every one. The sample lists around 120,000 clones; 92% were seen once. Here the sequenced sample was peripheral blood, taken on day 0 of AZD1222 vaccination. These receptors were collected from an adult in good health. CDR3s include the opening cysteine and the closing phenylalanine or tryptophan. The D gene is left open where the match is weak. Clone size is given for some rows only: seen once, a few or many times, or a class if the clone is expanded.

- | TRBJ2-3 | once | TRBV4-3 | TGCGCCAGCAGCCAAGCCCACCGATTAATTAGCACAGATACGCAGTATTTT | CASSQAHRLISTDTQYF
- | TRBJ2-7 | - | TRBV4-3 | TGCGCCAGCAGCCAAGAGATTGGCCTCTCCTACGAGCAGTACTTC | CASSQEIGLSYEQYF
- | TRBJ2-7 | once | TRBV30 | TGTGCCTGGAGTACGAGGGTTACCTACGAGCAGTACTTC | CAWSTRVTYEQYF
- | TRBJ2-7 | once | TRBV7-6 | TGTGCCAGCAGCTTAGAGGCGGGACCGTCTGCCGAGCAGTACTTC | CASSLEAGPSAEQYF
TRBD2 | TRBJ2-2 | - | TRBV9 | TGTGCCAGCAGCCCCGGACTAGCGGGAGTAGGATTTTCCGGGGAGCTGTTTTTT | CASSPGLAGVGFSGELFF
- | TRBJ1-6 | - | TRBV9 | TGTGCCAGCAGCGTAGCAGGGCACTCACCCCTCCACTTT | CASSVAGHSPLHF
- | TRBJ1-1 | - | TRBV12-3/TRBV12-4 | TGTGCCAGCAGTTCAGGACAGCCCGAAGCTTTCTTT | CASSSGQPEAFF
- | TRBJ1-5 | once | TRBV11-2 | TGTGCCAGCAGCTTAGATGGAGGGAATCAGCCCCAGCATTTT | CASSLDGGNQPQHF
- | TRBJ1-1 | - | TRBV6-2/TRBV6-3 | TGTGCCAGCAGTTCCCCGGGGGGTAAGGACACTGAAGCTTTCTTT | CASSSPGGKDTEAFF
- | TRBJ1-1 | - | TRBV7-7 | TGTGCCAGCAGCCCTGGAGTGGGGACTGAAGCTTTCTTT | CASSPGVGTEAFF
- | TRBJ1-1 | - | TRBV27 | TGTGCCAGCAGCCCAGGTCGGGGGGTGGAGGCTTTCTTT | CASSPGRGVEAFF
- | TRBJ2-6 | - | TRBV28 | TGTGCCAGCAGTTTAAAGGCGGATGGTCCCAACGTCCTGACTTTC | CASSLKADGPNVLTF
TRBD1 | TRBJ2-7 | once | TRBV27 | TGTGCCAGCAGTCCCTACCGGGACAGGGACACCTACGAGCAGTACTTC | CASSPYRDRDTYEQYF
- | TRBJ1-1 | - | TRBV6-5 | TGTGCCACAATTTCGACAGGACGAGGGGGAGCTTTCTTT | CATISTGRGGAFF
- | TRBJ1-1 | - | TRBV7-8 | TGTGCCAGCAGCCTAGGGCCAGGTAACACTGAAGCTTTCTTT | CASSLGPGNTEAFF
- | TRBJ1-1 | once | TRBV7-2 | TGTGCCAGCAGCTTAGGGGGGGCCTCGGGAACTGAAGCTTTCTTT | CASSLGGASGTEAFF
- | TRBJ2-5 | - | TRBV5-5 | TGTGCCAGCAGCTTGGCCGGGATGGAGACCCAGTACTTC | CASSLAGMETQYF
- | TRBJ1-1 | - | TRBV11-2 | TGTGCCAGCAGCTTGGCCGGGTACACTGAAGCTTTCTTT | CASSLAGYTEAFF
TRBD1 | TRBJ1-2 | - | TRBV4-3 | TGCGCCAGCAGCCAAGACCAGGGACAGGGGGCGCGAGGCTACACCTTC | CASSQDQGQGARGYTF
- | TRBJ2-2 | - | TRBV2 | TGTGCCAGCAGTGAAAATAGCGCAAACACCGGGGAGCTGTTTTTT | CASSENSANTGELFF
- | TRBJ2-3 | - | TRBV4-1 | TGCGCCAGCAGCCAAAGCCTGAACCCGCAAGATACGCAGTATTTT | CASSQSLNPQDTQYF
- | TRBJ2-5 | once | TRBV4-1 | TGCGCCAGCAGCCCCTTAGCGGAGCAAGAGACCCAGTACTTC | CASSPLAEQETQYF
- | TRBJ2-1 | once | TRBV6-1 | TGTGCCAGCAGTGAATCTAGGCCTGAGCAGTTCTTC | CASSESRPEQFF
TRBD2 | TRBJ2-1 | - | TRBV19 | TGTGCCAGTAGTAGCTCGGGACTAGCATTGTTCCATGAGCAGTTCTTC | CASSSSGLALFHEQFF
- | TRBJ1-5 | - | TRBV2 | TGTGCCAGCAGCGGTAATAGCAATCAGCCCCAGCATTTT | CASSGNSNQPQHF
TRBD1 | TRBJ1-6 | few | TRBV18 | TGTGCCAGCTCGCTCGGACCAGGGGGCGATTCACCCCTCCACTTT | CASSLGPGGDSPLHF
- | TRBJ1-1 | - | TRBV3-1/TRBV3-2 | TGTGCCAGCAGCCATCACAGGGTTAGGAACACTGAAGCTTTCTTT | CASSHHRVRNTEAFF
- | TRBJ1-2 | - | TRBV4-1 | TGCGCCAGCAGCCCCACTCGGGCGGAGGACGGCTACACCTTC | CASSPTRAEDGYTF
- | TRBJ1-2 | - | TRBV7-2 | TGTGCCAGCAGCAGGACTGACACCCCCTATGGCTACACCTTC | CASSRTDTPYGYTF
- | TRBJ1-5 | - | TRBV19 | TGTGCCAGCCAAAGGGGGGATAGCAATCAGCCCCAGCATTTT | CASQRGDSNQPQHF
- | TRBJ2-1 | - | TRBV7-6 | TGTGCCAGCAGCTCTGAAAGCTCCTACAATGAGCAGTTCTTC | CASSSESSYNEQFF
- | TRBJ1-1 | - | TRBV9 | TGTGCCAGCAGCGCGATGTTGACAGAGAACACTGAAGCTTTCTTT | CASSAMLTENTEAFF
- | TRBJ1-2 | - | TRBV9 | TGTGCCAGCAGCGGAGGACAGCAGAACTATGGCTACACCTTC | CASSGGQQNYGYTF